Each of the 10 T cell receptor beta chains below was sequenced from the same sample in a study of cytomegalovirus exposure and HLA in healthy donors. The PCR was carried out with 60 Vbeta primers and 13 Jbeta primers. Method: immunoSEQ multiplex PCR; TCRdb's copy keeps in-frame clones and lacks some. The sample lists about 120,000 clones; approximately 8.6% were seen once. The sequencing sample was made of PBMCs. The receptors come from a woman aged 40 to 50 in good health and CMV-seropositive.

This clone turned up a few times. V usage is TRBV19 and J usage is TRBJ1-1; D is ambiguous. The CDR3 length is 13 residues. Germline V gene data show CDR1 as LNHDA and CDR2 as SQIVND (reference sequence). Trimming pared 7 bases from V and 4 bases from J, leaving 13 bases between. CDR3 sequence (DNA): TGTGCCAGTACCCCCGACGCGGGCACTGAAGCTTTCTTT. This encodes CASTPDAGTEAFF. The whole variable domain, remainder taken from reference TRBV19 and TRBJ1-1, is DGGITQSPKYLFRKEGQNVTLSCEQNLNHDAMYWYRQDPGQGLRLIYYSQIVNDFQKGDIAEGYSVSREKKESFPLTVTSAQKNPTAFYLCASTPDAGTEAFFGQGTRLTVV.

This clone was counted between two and nine times. The CDR3, as DNA: TGTGCCAGCACGCCGGGGGGGCAAGAGACCCAGTACTTC. This sequence encodes CASTPGGQETQYF. This chain connects TRBV28 to TRBJ2-5; TRBD2 agrees at 8 bases. The CDR3 runs to 13 residues. The germline V gene encodes CDR1 MDHEN and CDR2 SYDVKM. Trimming removed 7 bases from V and 2 bases from J; junction bases left unmatched: 3.

V and J are TRBV5-4 and TRBJ2-1; 7 nucleotides match TRBD2. V shed 0 bases and J 12 bases; nucleotides not matched to a gene: 9. CDR1 SGHNT and CDR2 YYREEE come from the germline V gene (reference sequence). The CDR3 covers 14 residues. The CDR3 loop is CASSLAMGGEGQFF. CDR3 coding DNA: TGTGCCAGCAGCTTGGCCATGGGCGGGGAGGGGCAGTTCTTC.

The chain joins TRBV19 to TRBJ1-1; 10 bases are shared with TRBD1. The junction had 13 bases not matched to a gene; V was cut back by 1 base and J by 5 bases. This CDR3 is built from 18 residues. Looked up from germline, CDR1 is LNHDA and CDR2 is SQIVND (reference sequence). CDR3 sequence: CASSIVPIPGQGRTEAFF. CDR3 sequence (DNA): TGTGCCAGTAGTATAGTGCCTATTCCGGGACAGGGGAGGACTGAAGCTTTCTTT.

The chain is built from TRBV7-6 and TRBJ2-1, with 7 positions matching TRBD1. Germline V lookup: CDR1 SGHVS, CDR2 FNYEAQ. This CDR3 spans 13 amino acids. V was clipped by 5 bases and J by 6 bases; unmatched bases: 4. In nucleotides, the CDR3 is TGTGCCAGCAGCAAGGACAGGATCAATGAGCAGTTCTTC. Protein: CASSKDRINEQFF.

This clone was counted only a few times. At one end, the junction sequence differs from germline, possibly due to a read error. The chain uses TRBV5-6 and TRBJ2-2; D call uncertain. The CDR3 runs 13 residues. Germline loops: CDR1 SGHDT, CDR2 YYEEEE. The CDR3 DNA reads as TGTGCCAGCAACTTGGCGAGCACCGGGGAGCTGTTTTTT. Translated, it gives CASNLASTGELFF.

The rearrangement joins TRBV12-5 to TRBJ2-7; 10 bases fit TRBD1. This CDR3 has 17 residues. J lost 2 bases, V lost 7 bases, and 14 bases had no gene match. Germline CDR1 is LGHNT and CDR2 is FRNRAP. The CDR3 protein is CASAQPGTGVEPYEQYF. As DNA, the CDR3 is TGTGCTAGTGCCCAACCCGGGACAGGGGTAGAACCCTACGAGCAGTACTTC.

The chain uses TRBV5-6 and TRBJ2-3; TRBD2 matches 8 bases. The germline gives CDR1 SGHDT, CDR2 YYEEEE. V dropped 4 bases and J dropped 0; count of bases not matched to a gene: 10. The CDR3 has 17 residues. CDR3 nucleotide sequence: TGTGCCAGCAGCGATACCCTAGCGGGCCTAAGCACAGATACGCAGTATTTT. Its protein is CASSDTLAGLSTDTQYF. The full variable domain, in which reference TRBV5-6 and TRBJ2-3 provide the parts outside the CDR3, is DAGVTQSPTHLIKTRGQQVTLRCSPKSGHDTVSWYQQALGQGPQFIFQYYEEEERQRGNFPDRFSGHQFPNYSSELNVNALLLGDSALYLCASSDTLAGLSTDTQYFGPGTRLTVL.

The chain links TRBV15 to TRBJ1-1; D is uncertain. Germline values: CDR1 LNHNV, CDR2 YYDKDF (reference sequence). This CDR3 contains 17 residues. The V and J ends lost 5 bases and 4 bases respectively, with 23 bases between them. The CDR3 here is CATSGGIRRGYATEAFF. CDR3 nucleotide sequence: TGTGCCACCAGCGGAGGTATAAGACGGGGTTACGCCACTGAAGCTTTCTTT.

This clone was counted between two and nine times. The chain joins TRBV19 to TRBJ1-1; TRBD1 is a possible D gene (5 bases). The CDR3 is 15 amino acids. Germline assignment: CDR1 LNHDA and CDR2 SQIVND (reference sequence). V was pared by 6 bases and J by 0 bases, with 14 bases between. CDR3: CASRGRRGVNTEAFF. DNA of the CDR3: TGTGCCAGTAGGGGGAGACGGGGGGTGAACACTGAAGCTTTCTTT.